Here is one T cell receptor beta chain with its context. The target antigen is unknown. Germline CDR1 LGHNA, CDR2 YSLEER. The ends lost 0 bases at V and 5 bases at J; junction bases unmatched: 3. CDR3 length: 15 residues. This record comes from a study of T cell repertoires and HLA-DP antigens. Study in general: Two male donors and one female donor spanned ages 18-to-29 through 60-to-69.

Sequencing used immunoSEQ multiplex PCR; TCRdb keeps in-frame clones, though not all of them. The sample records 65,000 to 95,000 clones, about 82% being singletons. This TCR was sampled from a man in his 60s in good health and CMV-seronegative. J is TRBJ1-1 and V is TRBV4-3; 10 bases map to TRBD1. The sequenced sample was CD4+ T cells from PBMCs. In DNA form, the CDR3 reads TGCGCCAGCAGCCAAGAAAGGACAGGGGGAACTGAAGCTTTCTTT. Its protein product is CASSQERTGGTEAFF.